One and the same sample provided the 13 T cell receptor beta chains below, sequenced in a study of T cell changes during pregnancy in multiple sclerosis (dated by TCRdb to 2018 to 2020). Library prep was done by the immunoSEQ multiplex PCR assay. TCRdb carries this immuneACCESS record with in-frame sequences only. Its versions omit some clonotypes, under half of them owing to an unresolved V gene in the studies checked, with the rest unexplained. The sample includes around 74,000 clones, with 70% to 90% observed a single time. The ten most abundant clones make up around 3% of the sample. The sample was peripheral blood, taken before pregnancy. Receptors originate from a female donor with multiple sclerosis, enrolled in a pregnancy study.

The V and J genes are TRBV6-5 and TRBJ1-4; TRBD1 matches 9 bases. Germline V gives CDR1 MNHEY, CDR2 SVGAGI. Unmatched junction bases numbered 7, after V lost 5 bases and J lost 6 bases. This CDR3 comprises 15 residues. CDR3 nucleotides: TGTGCCAGCAGTACGGACAGGGGACGGGATGAAAAACTGTTTTTT. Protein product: CASSTDRGRDEKLFF.

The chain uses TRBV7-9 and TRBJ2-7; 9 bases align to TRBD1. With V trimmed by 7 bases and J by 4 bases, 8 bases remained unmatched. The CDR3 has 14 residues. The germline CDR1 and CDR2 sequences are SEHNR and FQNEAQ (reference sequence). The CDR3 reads CASTLDRGPYEQYF. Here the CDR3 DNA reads TGTGCCAGCACCTTGGACAGGGGACCTTACGAGCAGTACTTC.

The CDR3 sequence: CASRHVAEDPYGYTF. CDR3 sequence (DNA): TGTGCCAGCAGGCACGTCGCAGAGGATCCCTATGGCTACACCTTC. The rearrangement links TRBV5-5 to TRBJ1-2; D call uncertain. This CDR3 spans 15 amino acids. The germline CDR1 and CDR2 sequences are SGHKS and YYEKEE (reference sequence). With 5 bases removed from V and 4 bases from J, the gap between germline ends came to 18 bases.

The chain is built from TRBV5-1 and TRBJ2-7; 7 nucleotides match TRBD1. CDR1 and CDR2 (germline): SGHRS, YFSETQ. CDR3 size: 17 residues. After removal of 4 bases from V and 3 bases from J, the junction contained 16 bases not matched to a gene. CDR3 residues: CASSATPTGVGFYEQYF. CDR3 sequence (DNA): TGCGCCAGCAGCGCTACACCCACAGGGGTAGGGTTCTACGAGCAGTACTTC.

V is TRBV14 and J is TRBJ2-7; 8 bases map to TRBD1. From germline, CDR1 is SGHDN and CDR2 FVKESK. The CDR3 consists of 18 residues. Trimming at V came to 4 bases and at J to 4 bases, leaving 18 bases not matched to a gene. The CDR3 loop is CASSLERPGWTGIYEQYF. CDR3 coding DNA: TGTGCCAGCAGCCTCGAACGACCCGGTTGGACAGGGATTTACGAGCAGTACTTC.

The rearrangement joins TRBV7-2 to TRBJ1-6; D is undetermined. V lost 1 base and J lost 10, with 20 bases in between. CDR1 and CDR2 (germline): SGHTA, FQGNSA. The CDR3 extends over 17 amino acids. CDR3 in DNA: TGTGCCAGCAGCTTAGACCCACCGGCAACCGAGAGGTCACCCCTCCACTTT. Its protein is CASSLDPPATERSPLHF.

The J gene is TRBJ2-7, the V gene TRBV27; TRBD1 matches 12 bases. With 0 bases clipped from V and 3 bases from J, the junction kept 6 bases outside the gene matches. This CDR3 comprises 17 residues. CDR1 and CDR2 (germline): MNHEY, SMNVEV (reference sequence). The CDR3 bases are TGTGCCAGCAGTTTATCTACCGGGACAGGGGGCTTCTACGAGCAGTACTTC. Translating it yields CASSLSTGTGGFYEQYF.

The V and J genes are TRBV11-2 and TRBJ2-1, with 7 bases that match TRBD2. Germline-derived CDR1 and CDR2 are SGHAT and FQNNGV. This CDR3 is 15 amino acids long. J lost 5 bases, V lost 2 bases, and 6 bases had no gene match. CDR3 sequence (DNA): TGTGCCAGCAGCTTACTTCTAGCGGACCACAATGAGCAGTTCTTC. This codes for CASSLLLADHNEQFF.

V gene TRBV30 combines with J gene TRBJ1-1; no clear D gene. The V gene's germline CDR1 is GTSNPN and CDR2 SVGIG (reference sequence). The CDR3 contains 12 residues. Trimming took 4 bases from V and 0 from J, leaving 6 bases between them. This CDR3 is CAWTVLNTEAFF. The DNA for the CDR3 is TGTGCCTGGACAGTACTGAACACTGAAGCTTTCTTT.

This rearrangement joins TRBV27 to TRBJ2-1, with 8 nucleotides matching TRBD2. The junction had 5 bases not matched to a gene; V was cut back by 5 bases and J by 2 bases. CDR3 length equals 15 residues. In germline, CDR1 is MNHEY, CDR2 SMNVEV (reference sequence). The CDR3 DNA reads TGTGCCAGCAGTGTACTAGCGGATGCCTACAATGAGCAGTTCTTC. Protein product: CASSVLADAYNEQFF.

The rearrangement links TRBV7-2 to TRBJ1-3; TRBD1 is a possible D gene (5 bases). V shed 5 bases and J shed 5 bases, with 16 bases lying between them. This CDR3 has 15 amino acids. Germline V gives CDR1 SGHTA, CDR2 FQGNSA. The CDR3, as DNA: TGTGCCAGCAGCGAGGGACTGCAACTTCGAAACACCATATATTTT. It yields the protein CASSEGLQLRNTIYF.

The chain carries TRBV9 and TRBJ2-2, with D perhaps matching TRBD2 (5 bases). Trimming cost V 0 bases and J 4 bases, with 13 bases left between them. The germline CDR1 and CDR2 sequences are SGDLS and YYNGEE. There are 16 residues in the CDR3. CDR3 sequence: CASSVGFSETTGELFF. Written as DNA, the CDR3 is TGTGCCAGCAGCGTAGGTTTTAGCGAAACCACCGGGGAGCTGTTTTTT.

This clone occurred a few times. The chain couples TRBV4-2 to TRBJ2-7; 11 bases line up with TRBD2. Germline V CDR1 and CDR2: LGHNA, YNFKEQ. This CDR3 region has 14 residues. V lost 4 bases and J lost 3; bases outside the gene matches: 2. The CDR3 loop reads CASSLGLAVYEQYF. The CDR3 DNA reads TGTGCCAGCAGCCTGGGACTAGCGGTCTACGAGCAGTACTTC.